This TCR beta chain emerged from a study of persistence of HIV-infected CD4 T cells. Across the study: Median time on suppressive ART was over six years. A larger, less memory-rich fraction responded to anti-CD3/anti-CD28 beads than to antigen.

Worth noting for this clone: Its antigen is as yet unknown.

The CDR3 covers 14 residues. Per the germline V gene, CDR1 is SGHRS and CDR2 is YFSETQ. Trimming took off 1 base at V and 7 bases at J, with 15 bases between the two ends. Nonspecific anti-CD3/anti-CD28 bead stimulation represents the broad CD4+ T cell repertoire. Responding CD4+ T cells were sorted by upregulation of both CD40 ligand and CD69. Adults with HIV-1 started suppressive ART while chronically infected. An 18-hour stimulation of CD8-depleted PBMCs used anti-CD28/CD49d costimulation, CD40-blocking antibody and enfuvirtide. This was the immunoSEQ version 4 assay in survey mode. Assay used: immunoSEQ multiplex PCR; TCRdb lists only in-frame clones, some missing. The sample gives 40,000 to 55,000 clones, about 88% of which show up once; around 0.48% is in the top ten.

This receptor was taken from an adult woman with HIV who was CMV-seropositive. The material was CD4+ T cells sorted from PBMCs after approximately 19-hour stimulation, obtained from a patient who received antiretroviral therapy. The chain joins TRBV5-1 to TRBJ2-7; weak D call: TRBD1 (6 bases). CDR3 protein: CASSLPPGTKEQYF. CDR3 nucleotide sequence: TGCGCCAGCAGCTTGCCCCCCGGGACAAAGGAGCAGTACTTC. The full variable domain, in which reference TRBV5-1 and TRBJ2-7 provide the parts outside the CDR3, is KAGVTQTPRYLIKTRGQQVTLSCSPISGHRSVSWYQQTPGQGLQFLFEYFSETQRNKGNFPGRFSGRQFSNSRSEMNVSTLELGDSALYLCASSLPPGTKEQYFGPGTRLTVT.